This T cell receptor beta chain stems from a study of cytomegalovirus exposure and HLA in healthy donors. Study findings and constraints: A later analysis linked a missense variant in DCLRE1C to the trimming of TCR beta V and J genes. Later findings reportedly placed an Asian-associated ancestry cluster below the approximately 650-donor mean for N-insertions. HLA restriction was apparent for most CMV-associated TCR beta chains in a later analysis.

The sample holds one count of this clone. Its antigen is not known. V lost 2 bases and J lost 6; bases outside the gene matches: 0. The V gene's germline CDR1 is SNHLY and CDR2 FYNNEI. The CDR3 covers 13 residues. Vbeta (60) and Jbeta (13) primers were used in the PCR. Generated by immunoSEQ multiplex PCR, the TCRdb table keeps only in-frame clones and is missing some. This table holds about 110,000 clones, just over 70% found once. Sequenced input: PBMCs. This sequence was found in a boy younger than 18 in good health and CMV-seronegative. The J gene is TRBJ2-2, the V gene TRBV2; 7 bases align to TRBD2. In DNA form, the CDR3 reads TGTGCCAGCAGTGAACGGGGGGCCGGGGAGCTGTTTTTT. Residues: CASSERGAGELFF.